The T cell receptor (beta chain) under discussion was sequenced for a study of cytotoxic CD8 clonotypes in ibrutinib-treated CLL. Across the study: Average yields of 255,043 productive templates and 100,000 or so productive rearrangements characterized the samples.

Researchers set a sequencing depth target of 1 in 200,000 to 1 in 1 million T cells. TCRdb's table, derived via immunoSEQ multiplex PCR, lists solely in-frame clones and lacks some. The sample lists about 120,000 clones, approximately 85% occurring once. Study conclusions and caveats: While tracking circulating CD8+ T-cell counts, baseline clonality exceeded that of age-matched healthy donors.

To note about this clone: Its specificity is not known.

The sequence came from a human donor with chronic lymphocytic leukemia. The source was PBMCs, collected after 24 months of ibrutinib treatment.

CDR3 DNA: TGTGCCAGCAACCTCCCGGGACCGAACACTGAAGCTTTCTTT. It specifies CASNLPGPNTEAFF. The chain recombines TRBV28 with TRBJ1-1; TRBD1 might be the D (5 bases). V was clipped by 7 bases and J by 1 base, with 13 bases between them. Germline V gene sequence: CDR1 MDHEN, CDR2 SYDVKM. CDR3 length: 14 residues.